The following is a T cell receptor (beta chain) sequence with its context. The data were produced by immunoSEQ multiplex PCR, yet TCRdb's version contains in-frame clones alone and is incomplete. This sample has under 1,100,000 clones, with around 82% found just once. This sample was taken from a study of shared clonotypes between healthy human individuals. This TCR derives from a man aged 18 to 29 in good health. Some clones in this sample may be carry-over from other donors' samples. The specimen was memory CD4+ T cells from PBMCs. As for subset: CD45RA-negative fraction.

For the CDR3, the DNA is TGTGCCAGCAGTTTAGTGCGGGGAGGCGGGGCCAACGTCCTGACTTTC. Residues: CASSLVRGGGANVLTF. The rearrangement links TRBV6-5 to TRBJ2-6, with D tentatively TRBD2 (6 bases). There are 16 residues in the CDR3. Looked up from germline, CDR1 is MNHEY and CDR2 is SVGAGI. The V end lost 4 bases, the J end lost 4 bases, and 14 bases lay between the germline ends.